Below, one T cell receptor (beta chain) is given with its context. Its antigen is unknown. This record belongs to a study of early T cells in non-severe SARS-CoV-2 infection. Study summary: The chains were unpaired, and the sequenced material was bulk RNA from unsorted whole blood. Study conclusions and caveats: VDJdb matching skewed toward anti-spike CD8 responses, missing private and CD4 specificities.

As part of library construction, unique molecular identifiers were attached to individual cDNA molecules. TCRdb reanalysed the 5' RACE reads using MiXCR and keeps one entry per CDR3 protein. The data show 55,000 to 70,000 distinct CDR3 sequences, about 4.6% seen once. The CDR3 totals 15 residues. Germline-derived CDR1 and CDR2 are DFQATT and SNEGSKA (reference sequence). V was pared by 0 bases and J by 9 bases, with 18 bases between. The starting material was whole blood, obtained at baseline. This TCR was sampled from an adult who was a healthcare worker with PCR-confirmed SARS-CoV-2 infection or an uninfected control (not recorded which). The donor label of this sample is uncertain. V is TRBV20-1 and J is TRBJ2-4, with TRBD2 as a possible D gene (6 bases). DNA of the CDR3: TGCAGTGCTAGAGATCCCCCGGGGGTCGAAGGCATTCAGTACTTC. This translates into CSARDPPGVEGIQYF.